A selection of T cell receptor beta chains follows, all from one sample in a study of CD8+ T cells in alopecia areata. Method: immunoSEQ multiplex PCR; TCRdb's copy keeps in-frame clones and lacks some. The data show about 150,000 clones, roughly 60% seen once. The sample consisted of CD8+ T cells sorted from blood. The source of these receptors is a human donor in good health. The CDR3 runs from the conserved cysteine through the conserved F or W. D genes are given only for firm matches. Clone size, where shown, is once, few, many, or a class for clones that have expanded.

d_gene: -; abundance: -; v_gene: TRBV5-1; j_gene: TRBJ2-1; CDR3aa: CASSWSSYNEQFF; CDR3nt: TGCGCCAGCAGCTGGAGTTCCTACAATGAGCAGTTCTTC
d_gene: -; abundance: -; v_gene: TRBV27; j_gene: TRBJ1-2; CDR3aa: CASSPRQAMNYGYTF; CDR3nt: TGTGCCAGCAGTCCTCGACAGGCGATGAACTATGGCTACACCTTC
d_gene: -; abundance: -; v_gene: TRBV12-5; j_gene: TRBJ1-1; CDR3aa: CASGLGSFNTEAFF; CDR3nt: TGTGCTAGTGGTTTGGGTAGTTTCAACACTGAAGCTTTCTTT
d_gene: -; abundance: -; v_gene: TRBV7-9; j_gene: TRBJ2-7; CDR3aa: CASSLLTEEAYEQYF; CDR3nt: TGTGCCAGCAGCTTATTGACAGAGGAGGCCTACGAGCAGTACTTC
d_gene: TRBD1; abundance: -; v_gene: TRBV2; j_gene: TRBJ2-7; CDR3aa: CASSVPGGSYEQYF; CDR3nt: TGTGCCAGCAGTGTACCAGGGGGCTCGTACGAGCAGTACTTC
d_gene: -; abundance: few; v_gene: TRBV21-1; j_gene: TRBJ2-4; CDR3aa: CASSKAREPKNIQYF; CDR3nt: TGTGCCAGCAGCAAAGCCCGGGAACCAAAAAACATTCAGTACTTC
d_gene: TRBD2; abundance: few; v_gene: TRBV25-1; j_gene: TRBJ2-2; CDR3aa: CASSELAGDTGELFF; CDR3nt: TGTGCCAGCAGTGAACTAGCGGGAGACACCGGGGAGCTGTTTTTT
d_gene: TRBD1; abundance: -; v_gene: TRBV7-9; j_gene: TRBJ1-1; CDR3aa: CASSPTGEPTEAFF; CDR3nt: TGTGCCAGCAGCCCCACAGGGGAGCCCACTGAAGCTTTCTTT
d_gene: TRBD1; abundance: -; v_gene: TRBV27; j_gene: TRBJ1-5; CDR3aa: CASNRDRAIPVGNQPQHF; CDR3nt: TGTGCCAGCAACCGGGACAGGGCGATCCCTGTTGGCAATCAGCCCCAGCATTTT
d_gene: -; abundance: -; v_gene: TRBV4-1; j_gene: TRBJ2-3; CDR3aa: CASSQESDTQYF; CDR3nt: TGCGCCAGCAGCCAAGAGAGCGATACGCAGTATTTT
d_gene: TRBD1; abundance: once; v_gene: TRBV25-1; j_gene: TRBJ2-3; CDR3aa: CASSESRYRGTDTQYF; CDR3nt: TGTGCCAGCAGTGAATCTAGGTACAGGGGAACAGATACGCAGTATTTT
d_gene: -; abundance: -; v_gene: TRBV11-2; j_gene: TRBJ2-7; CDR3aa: CASSASAGSYEQYF; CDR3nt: TGTGCCAGCAGCGCCAGCGCGGGTAGCTACGAGCAGTACTTC
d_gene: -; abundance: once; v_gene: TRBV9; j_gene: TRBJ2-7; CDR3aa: CASSVVSGAGYEQYF; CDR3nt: TGTGCCAGCAGCGTAGTGTCAGGGGCGGGTTACGAGCAGTACTTC
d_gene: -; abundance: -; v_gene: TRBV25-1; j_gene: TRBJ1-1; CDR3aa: CASSVDRSNTEAFF; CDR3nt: TGTGCCAGCAGTGTAGACCGATCGAACACTGAAGCTTTCTTT
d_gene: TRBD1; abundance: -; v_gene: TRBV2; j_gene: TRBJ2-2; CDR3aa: CASSQTRGLPGELFF; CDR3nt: TGTGCCAGCAGTCAAACGAGGGGGCTACCCGGGGAGCTGTTTTTT
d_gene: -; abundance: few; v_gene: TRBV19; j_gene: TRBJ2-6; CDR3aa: CASSIGTGANVLTF; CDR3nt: TGTGCCAGTAGTATAGGTACTGGGGCCAACGTCCTGACTTTC
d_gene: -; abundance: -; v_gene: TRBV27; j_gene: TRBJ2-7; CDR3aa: CASKNRASGPTYEQYF; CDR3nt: TGTGCCAGCAAGAACAGGGCCAGCGGGCCGACCTACGAGCAGTACTTC
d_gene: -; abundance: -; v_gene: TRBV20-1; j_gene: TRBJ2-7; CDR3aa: CSARWGYEQYF; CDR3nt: TGCAGTGCCAGATGGGGGTACGAGCAGTACTTC
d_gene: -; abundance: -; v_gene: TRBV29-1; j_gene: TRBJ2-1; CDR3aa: CSVEGLDTGRYNEQFF; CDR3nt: TGCAGCGTTGAAGGGCTCGACACCGGGCGGTACAATGAGCAGTTCTTC
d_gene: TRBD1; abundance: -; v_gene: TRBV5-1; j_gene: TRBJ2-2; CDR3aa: CASRSGQSNTGELFF; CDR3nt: TGCGCCAGCAGGTCGGGACAGTCGAACACCGGGGAGCTGTTTTTT
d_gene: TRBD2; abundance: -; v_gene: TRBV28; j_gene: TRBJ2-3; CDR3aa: CASSHRSGIADTQYF; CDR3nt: TGTGCCAGCAGTCATCGTAGCGGGATAGCAGATACGCAGTATTTT
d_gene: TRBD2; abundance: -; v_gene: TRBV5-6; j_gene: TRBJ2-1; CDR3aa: CASSLVVASGMGNEQFF; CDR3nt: TGTGCCAGCAGCTTGGTGGTGGCTAGCGGGATGGGTAATGAGCAGTTCTTC
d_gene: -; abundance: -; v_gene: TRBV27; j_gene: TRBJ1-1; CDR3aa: CASSRQVFTEAFF; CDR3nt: TGTGCCAGCAGCCGACAGGTTTTCACTGAAGCTTTCTTT
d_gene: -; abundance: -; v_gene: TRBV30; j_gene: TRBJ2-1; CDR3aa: CAWSVQRVNEQFF; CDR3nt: TGTGCCTGGAGTGTACAGAGGGTTAATGAGCAGTTCTTC
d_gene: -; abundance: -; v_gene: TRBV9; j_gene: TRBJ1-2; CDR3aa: CASRDRAGYTF; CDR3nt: TGTGCCAGCAGGGACCGGGCTGGCTACACCTTC
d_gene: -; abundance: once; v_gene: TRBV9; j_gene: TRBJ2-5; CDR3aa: CASSVGSGPTGETQYF; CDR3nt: TGTGCCAGCAGCGTAGGTAGCGGCCCAACCGGGGAGACCCAGTACTTC
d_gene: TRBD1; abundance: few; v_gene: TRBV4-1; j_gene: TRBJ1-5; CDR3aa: CASSQGTGGWSNQPQHF; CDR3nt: TGCGCCAGCAGCCAAGGTACAGGGGGCTGGAGCAATCAGCCCCAGCATTTT
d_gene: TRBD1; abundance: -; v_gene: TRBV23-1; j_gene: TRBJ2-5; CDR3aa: CASSQGTGGLETQYF; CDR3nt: TGCGCCAGCAGTCAAGGGACAGGGGGGTTGGAGACCCAGTACTTC
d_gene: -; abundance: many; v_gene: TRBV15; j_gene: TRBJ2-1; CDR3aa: CATSITQGSEQFF; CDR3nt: TGTGCCACCAGCATTACACAGGGCAGTGAGCAGTTCTTC
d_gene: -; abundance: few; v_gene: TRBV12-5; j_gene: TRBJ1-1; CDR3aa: CASGTAEAFF; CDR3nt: TGTGCTAGTGGGACAGCAGAAGCTTTCTTT
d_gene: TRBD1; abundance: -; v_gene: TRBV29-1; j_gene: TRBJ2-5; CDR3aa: CSVAGTGGETQYF; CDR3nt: TGCAGCGTCGCCGGGACAGGGGGCGAGACCCAGTACTTC
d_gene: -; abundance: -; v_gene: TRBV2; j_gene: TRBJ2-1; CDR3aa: CASSEQQLYNEQFF; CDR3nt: TGTGCCAGCAGTGAACAGCAGCTCTACAATGAGCAGTTCTTC
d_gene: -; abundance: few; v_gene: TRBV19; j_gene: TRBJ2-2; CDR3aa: CASSDPFRGAPSNTGELFF; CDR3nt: TGTGCCAGTAGTGATCCTTTCCGGGGGGCCCCTTCGAACACCGGGGAGCTGTTTTTT
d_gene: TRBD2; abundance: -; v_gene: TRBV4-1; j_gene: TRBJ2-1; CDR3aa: CASSQAEAGGPYNEQFF; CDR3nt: TGCGCCAGCAGCCAAGCCGAAGCGGGAGGGCCTTACAATGAGCAGTTCTTC
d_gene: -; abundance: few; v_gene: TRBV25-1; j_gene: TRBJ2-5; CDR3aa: CASSRTHGVETQYF; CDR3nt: TGTGCCAGCAGTCGCACCCACGGAGTAGAGACCCAGTACTTC
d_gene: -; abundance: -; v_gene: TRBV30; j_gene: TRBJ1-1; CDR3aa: CAWISAAGVKNTEAFF; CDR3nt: TGTGCCTGGATTTCGGCGGCAGGGGTTAAGAACACTGAAGCTTTCTTT
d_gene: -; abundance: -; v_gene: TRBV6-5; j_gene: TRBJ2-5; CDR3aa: CASQMAPAPPETQYF; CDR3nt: TGTGCCAGCCAAATGGCCCCGGCTCCCCCGGAGACCCAGTACTTC
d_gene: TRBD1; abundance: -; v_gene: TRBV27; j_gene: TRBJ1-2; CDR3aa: CASSFQGAWDGYTF; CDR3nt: TGTGCCAGCAGTTTTCAGGGGGCGTGGGATGGCTACACCTTC
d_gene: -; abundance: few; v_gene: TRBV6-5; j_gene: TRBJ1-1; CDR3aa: CASSSLIRGNTEAFF; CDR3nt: TGTGCCAGCAGCTCTTTGATAAGGGGAAACACTGAAGCTTTCTTT
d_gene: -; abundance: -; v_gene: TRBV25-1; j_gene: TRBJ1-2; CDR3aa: CASSFWTETLEGYTF; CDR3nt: TGTGCCAGCAGTTTCTGGACAGAAACCCTGGAGGGCTACACCTTC
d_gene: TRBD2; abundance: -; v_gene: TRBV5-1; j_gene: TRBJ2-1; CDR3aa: CASSFPTSGHLYPGNEQFF; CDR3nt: TGCGCCAGCAGCTTTCCAACTAGCGGTCACCTCTACCCAGGGAATGAGCAGTTCTTC
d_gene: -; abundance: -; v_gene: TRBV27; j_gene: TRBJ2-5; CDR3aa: CASSPYSDQETQYF; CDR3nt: TGTGCCAGCAGTCCCTATTCGGACCAAGAGACCCAGTACTTC
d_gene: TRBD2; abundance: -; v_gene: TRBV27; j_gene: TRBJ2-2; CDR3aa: CASKPERGYTGELFF; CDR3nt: TGTGCCAGCAAGCCGGAGCGGGGTTACACCGGGGAGCTGTTTTTT
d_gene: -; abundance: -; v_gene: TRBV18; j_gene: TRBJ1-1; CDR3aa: CASSPPLTASNTEAFF; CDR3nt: TGTGCCAGCTCACCACCGTTGACAGCCTCGAACACTGAAGCTTTCTTT
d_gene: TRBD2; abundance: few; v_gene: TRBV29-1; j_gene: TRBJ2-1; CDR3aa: CSVSAGDQFF; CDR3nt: TGCAGCGTTTCAGCGGGAGACCAGTTCTTC
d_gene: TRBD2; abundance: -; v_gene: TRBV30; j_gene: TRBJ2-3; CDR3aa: CASPLAGLTDTQYF; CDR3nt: TGTGCCTCCCCCCTAGCGGGACTCACAGATACGCAGTATTTT
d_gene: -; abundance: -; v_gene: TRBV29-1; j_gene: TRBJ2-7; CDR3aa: CSVATTGPYEQYF; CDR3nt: TGCAGCGTTGCCACGACTGGACCCTACGAGCAGTACTTC